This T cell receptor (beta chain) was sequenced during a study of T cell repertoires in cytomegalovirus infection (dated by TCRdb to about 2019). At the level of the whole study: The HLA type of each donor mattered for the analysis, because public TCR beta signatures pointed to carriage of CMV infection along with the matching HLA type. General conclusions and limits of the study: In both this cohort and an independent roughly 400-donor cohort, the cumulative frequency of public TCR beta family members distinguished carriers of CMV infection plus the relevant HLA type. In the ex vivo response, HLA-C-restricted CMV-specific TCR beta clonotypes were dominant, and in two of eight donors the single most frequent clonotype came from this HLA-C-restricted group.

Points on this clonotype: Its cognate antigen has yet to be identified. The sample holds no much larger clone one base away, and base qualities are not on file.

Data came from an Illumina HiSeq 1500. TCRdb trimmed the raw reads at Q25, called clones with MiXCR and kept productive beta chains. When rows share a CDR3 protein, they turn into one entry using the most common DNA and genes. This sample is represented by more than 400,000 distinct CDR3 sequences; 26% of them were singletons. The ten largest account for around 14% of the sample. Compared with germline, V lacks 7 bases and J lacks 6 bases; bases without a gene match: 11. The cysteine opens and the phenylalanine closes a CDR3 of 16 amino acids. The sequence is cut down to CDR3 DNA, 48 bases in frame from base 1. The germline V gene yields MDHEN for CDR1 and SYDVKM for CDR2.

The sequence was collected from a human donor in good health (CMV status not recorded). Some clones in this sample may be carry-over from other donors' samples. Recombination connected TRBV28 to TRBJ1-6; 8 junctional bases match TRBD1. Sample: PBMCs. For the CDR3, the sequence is CASKAETGVSNSPLHF. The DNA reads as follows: TGTGCCAGCAAGGCCGAGACAGGGGTCTCTAATTCACCCCTCCACTTT.